The 23 T cell receptor beta chains below all came from one sample that was sequenced in a study of blood T cell repertoires in COVID-19. Data came from immunoSEQ multiplex PCR; TCRdb stores just in-frame clones and leaves some out. The repertoire holds under 75,000 clones, with 86% as singletons. The sequencing input was peripheral blood. The receptors shown here come from a man younger than 45 with acute or convalescent COVID-19.

This CDR3 reads CASSTGGTGPGYTF. CDR3 in DNA: TGCGCCAGCAGCACCGGCGGGACAGGGCCTGGCTACACCTTC. V gene TRBV5-1 combines with J gene TRBJ1-2; 9 bases fit TRBD1. The CDR3 runs to 14 residues. CDR1 SGHRS and CDR2 YFSETQ come from the germline V gene. The V and J ends lost 4 bases and 7 bases, in that order; junction bases with no gene match: 8.

The J gene is TRBJ1-4, the V gene TRBV4-1; maybe TRBD1 (5 bases). CDR1 and CDR2 from the germline V gene are MGHRA and YSYEKL. V was pared by 1 base and J by 6 bases, with 12 bases between. There are 15 residues in the CDR3. CDR3 sequence: CASSQGWQGYEKLFF. CDR3 DNA sequence: TGCGCCAGCAGCCAAGGATGGCAGGGATATGAAAAACTGTTTTTT.

The chain carries TRBV30 and TRBJ1-6, with TRBD1 matching over 7 bases. The CDR3 consists of 14 residues. Losses at the gene ends were 3 bases for V and 6 bases for J; bases not matched to a gene: 5. Per germline, CDR1 GTSNPN and CDR2 SVGIG (reference sequence). In nucleotides, the CDR3 is TGTGCCTGGAGCCTGACAGGGCGTAATTCACCCCTCCACTTT. It encodes CAWSLTGRNSPLHF. Drawing the rest from reference TRBV30 and TRBJ1-6, the complete variable domain is SQTIHQWPATLVQPVGSPLSLECTVEGTSNPNLYWYRQAAGRGLQLLFYSVGIGQISSEVPQNLSASRPQDRQFILSSKKLLLSDSGFYLCAWSLTGRNSPLHFGNGTRLTVT.

The chain couples TRBV5-1 to TRBJ1-5; D gene unclear. CDR1 and CDR2 (germline): SGHRS, YFSETQ. The V end lost 0 bases, the J end lost 7 bases, and 14 bases lay between the germline ends. This CDR3 contains 15 residues. CDR3 DNA sequence: TGCGCCAGCAGCTTGGAACCGGGAACGGACCAGCCCCAGCATTTT. Translation: CASSLEPGTDQPQHF.

The chain carries TRBV11-2 and TRBJ1-2; 9 nucleotides match TRBD1. In germline, CDR1 is SGHAT, CDR2 FQNNGV. The CDR3 is 16 amino acids. Trimming at V came to 8 bases and at J to 6 bases, leaving 16 bases not matched to a gene. The CDR3, as DNA: TGTGCCAGCTCCAAGGGCTACAGGGGGCTTATAAATGGCTACACCTTC. Translating gives CASSKGYRGLINGYTF.

The chain joins TRBV19 to TRBJ1-3; 8 nucleotides match TRBD1. Trimming cost V 5 bases and J 3 bases; bases outside gene matches: 9. Germline loops: CDR1 LNHDA, CDR2 SQIVND (reference sequence). The CDR3 contains 16 residues. CDR3 in amino acids: CASSSTGTGIGNTIYF. In DNA, the CDR3 is TGTGCCAGTAGTTCCACCGGGACAGGAATTGGAAACACCATATATTTT.

The chain joins TRBV6-5 to TRBJ1-6, with D possibly matching TRBD1 (5 bases). The V end lost 5 bases, the J end lost 10 bases, and 15 bases lay between the germline ends. The CDR3 sequence is 14 residues long. The germline V gene has CDR1 MNHEY and CDR2 SVGAGI. In DNA form, the CDR3 reads TGTGCCAGCAGTAAACAGGTTTTGCGGTCACCCCTCCACTTT. This codes for CASSKQVLRSPLHF.

This chain joins TRBV12-5 and TRBJ1-1, with D uncertain. V was trimmed by 1 base and J by 3 bases, leaving 6 bases between them. CDR3 length: 13 amino acids. Germline CDR1 is LGHNT and CDR2 is FRNRAP. As DNA, the CDR3 is TGTGCTAGTGGTTTGGGGGCTTACACTGAAGCTTTCTTT. Protein product: CASGLGAYTEAFF.

V usage is TRBV19 and J usage is TRBJ2-2; tentatively, D is TRBD2 (5 bases). Germline V CDR1 and CDR2: LNHDA, SQIVND (reference sequence). The CDR3 totals 15 residues. V was cut by 3 bases and J by 1 base, with 9 bases left in between. The CDR3 region has the DNA TGTGCCAGTAGTATCACGGGGAGGAACACCGGGGAGCTGTTTTTT. Translated, it gives CASSITGRNTGELFF.

This clone was picked up one time. This CDR3 reads CASSQSGSLGYTF. CDR3 nucleotide sequence: TGTGCCAGCAGCCAATCAGGGTCCTTAGGCTACACCTTC. The chain carries TRBV3-1 (or the pseudogene TRBV3-2) and TRBJ1-2; D might be TRBD1 (5 bases). Germline V gives CDR1 LGHDT, CDR2 YNNKEL (reference sequence). V lost 2 bases and J 8 bases, leaving 12 bases between the germline ends. This CDR3 contains 13 residues.

This clone has just a few counts. The CDR3 loop is CSASGPNGVYNEQFF. CDR3 nucleotides: TGCAGTGCTAGTGGGCCTAACGGGGTTTACAATGAGCAGTTCTTC. The chain carries TRBV20-1 and TRBJ2-1; a weak D match, TRBD2 (5 bases). The CDR3 consists of 15 residues. Germline V gene data show CDR1 as DFQATT and CDR2 as SNEGSKA (reference sequence). V lost 3 bases to trimming and J lost 4 bases, with 16 bases between them.

The chain uses TRBV24-1 and TRBJ1-2, with D hard to call. CDR1 and CDR2 from the germline V gene are KGHDR and SFDVKD. V lost 0 bases to trimming and J lost 2 bases, with 6 bases between them. This CDR3 spans 14 amino acids. The CDR3 sequence is CATSDLVRNYGYTF. The CDR3 region has the DNA TGTGCCACCAGTGATTTGGTCAGGAACTATGGCTACACCTTC.

V is TRBV3-1 (or the pseudogene TRBV3-2) and J is TRBJ2-5, with D perhaps TRBD2 (5 bases). The CDR3 loop spans 11 amino acids. The germline gives CDR1 LGHDT, CDR2 YNNKEL (reference sequence). V gave up 4 bases and J gave up 7 bases, with 7 bases separating them. CDR3 sequence reads: CASSLEGTQYF. The CDR3 bases are TGTGCCAGCAGCCTCGAGGGGACCCAGTACTTC.

The chain employs TRBV9 and TRBJ2-7; TRBD1 aligns across 11 bases. The germline CDR1 and CDR2 sequences are SGDLS and YYNGEE. The CDR3 sequence is 15 residues long. Losses at the gene ends were 0 bases for V and 3 bases for J; bases not matched to a gene: 2. CDR3 DNA: TGTGCCAGCAGCGTAGGGACAGGGGGCGTCTACGAGCAGTACTTC. As protein: CASSVGTGGVYEQYF. Based on the CDR3 plus reference TRBV9 and TRBJ2-7, the full variable domain is DSGVTQTPKHLITATGQRVTLRCSPRSGDLSVYWYQQSLDQGLQFLIQYYNGEERAKGNILERFSAQQFPDLHSELNLSSLELGDSALYFCASSVGTGGVYEQYFGPGTRLTVT.

The rearrangement links TRBV15 to TRBJ1-2; no clear D gene. Germline CDR1 reads LNHNV; CDR2 reads YYDKDF (reference sequence). The CDR3 contains 15 residues. Trimming took 1 base from V and 2 from J, leaving 11 bases between them. CDR3 residues: CATSRAQTENYGYTF. As DNA, the CDR3 is TGTGCCACCAGCAGAGCCCAGACGGAGAACTATGGCTACACCTTC.

This sequence joins TRBV30 and TRBJ2-5; possible D gene TRBD1, 5 bases. The CDR3 is 12 amino acids. V lost 6 bases, J lost 5 bases, and 13 bases lay in between. The germline CDR1 and CDR2 sequences are GTSNPN and SVGIG (reference sequence). CDR3 sequence (DNA): TGTGCCTGCAACAGGCAATGGGAGACCCAGTACTTC. It translates to CACNRQWETQYF. The whole variable domain, filled in from reference TRBV30 and TRBJ2-5, reads SQTIHQWPATLVQPVGSPLSLECTVEGTSNPNLYWYRQAAGRGLQLLFYSVGIGQISSEVPQNLSASRPQDRQFILSSKKLLLSDSGFYLCACNRQWETQYFGPGTRLLVL.

The gene calls are TRBV30 and TRBJ1-1; D may be TRBD1 (5 bases). Trimming removed 1 base at V and 1 base at J, with 7 bases between. CDR3 length equals 13 residues. Germline values: CDR1 GTSNPN, CDR2 SVGIG (reference sequence). The CDR3 region is CAWSEQGNTEAFF. The CDR3 DNA is TGTGCCTGGAGTGAGCAGGGGAACACTGAAGCTTTCTTT.

The gene calls are TRBV28 and TRBJ2-3; D is ambiguous. Germline CDR1 MDHEN, CDR2 SYDVKM. The CDR3 is 15 residues long. Trimming removed 1 base from V and 0 bases from J, with 8 bases in between. The CDR3 loop reads CASSLSGFSTDTQYF. The CDR3 DNA reads TGTGCCAGCAGTTTATCCGGGTTTAGCACAGATACGCAGTATTTT.

The rearrangement links TRBV18 to TRBJ1-3; D is ambiguous. This CDR3 is 17 amino acids long. Germline values: CDR1 KGHSH, CDR2 LQKENI. V was pared by 1 base and J by 0 bases, with 13 bases between. CDR3 protein: CASSPQRARSSGNTIYF. In DNA, the CDR3 is TGTGCCAGCTCACCACAGAGGGCCAGAAGCTCTGGAAACACCATATATTTT.

The chain employs TRBV7-9 and TRBJ1-4; D gene ambiguous. In germline, CDR1 is SEHNR, CDR2 FQNEAQ (reference sequence). The CDR3 runs to 14 residues. V lost 6 bases to trimming and J lost 1 base, with 9 bases between them. The DNA of the CDR3 is TGTGCCAGCAGTAAGGGAGGAACTAATGAAAAACTGTTTTTT. Encoded protein: CASSKGGTNEKLFF. Looking up the rest from reference TRBV7-9 and TRBJ1-4 gives the full variable domain: DTGVSQNPRHKITKRGQNVTFRCDPISEHNRLYWYRQTLGQGPEFLTYFQNEAQLEKSRLLSDRFSAERPKGSFSTLEIQRTEQGDSAMYLCASSKGGTNEKLFFGSGTQLSVL.

The V gene is TRBV4-3, the J gene TRBJ1-5; D unclear. CDR3 length: 16 residues. V lost 1 base and J lost 2, with 12 bases in between. Germline V CDR1 and CDR2: LGHNA, YSLEER. The CDR3 DNA follows: TGCGCCAGCAGCCAAGTAGCGGGAGGAGGCAATCAGCCCCAGCATTTT. This translates into CASSQVAGGGNQPQHF.

This sequence joins TRBV30 and TRBJ1-5; no clear D gene. Per the germline V gene, CDR1 is GTSNPN and CDR2 is SVGIG (reference sequence). V lost 1 base, J lost 3 bases, and 16 bases lay in between. CDR3 length equals 16 residues. CDR3 loop: CAWSGRERAHNQPQHF. In DNA form, the CDR3 reads TGTGCCTGGAGTGGGAGGGAAAGGGCGCACAATCAGCCCCAGCATTTT.

This chain joins TRBV9 and TRBJ2-3, with TRBD2 identical over 9 bases. This CDR3 spans 19 amino acids. V was pared by 0 bases and J by 5 bases, with 16 bases of the junction left unmatched. Germline assignment: CDR1 SGDLS and CDR2 YYNGEE. The CDR3 DNA is TGTGCCAGCAGCGTAGTCCCCCCAAGGCAGCGGGGGGCCAAAGATACGCAGTATTTT. This codes for CASSVVPPRQRGAKDTQYF.